These T cell receptor beta chains were read from a single sample in a study of cytomegalovirus exposure and HLA in healthy donors. TCRdb keeps only in-frame clones here, not all; method: immunoSEQ multiplex PCR. Here the sample spans 150,000 to 200,000 clones, less than 80% being singletons. The sample taken for sequencing was PBMCs. The source is a man in his forties in good health and CMV-seronegative. CDR3s leave out the opening cysteine and the closing phenylalanine or tryptophan.

V: TRBV11-3
CDR3: ASSLSGSVIAF

V: TRBV6-6
CDR3: ASSPLQGATNEKLF

V: TRBV6-5
CDR3: ASSFDSGANYGYT

V: TRBV12-5
CDR3: ASGLAGVNEQF

V: TRBV19
CDR3: ASSAGTGRRGFANTGELF

V: TRBV6-1
CDR3: ASSSGRGTEAF

V: TRBV19
CDR3: ASSGTSGGSLLAKNIQY

V: TRBV27
CDR3: ASSFLYEQF

V: TRBV2
CDR3: ATASGGGTDTQY

V: TRBV7-8
CDR3: ASRTLGGTIY